What follows are 6 T cell receptor beta chains derived from one specimen sequenced in a study of Ad26.COV2.S vaccination and SARS-CoV-2 variants. Clones were sequenced by immunoSEQ multiplex PCR, and TCRdb holds only the in-frame ones, with some missing. This table has roughly 410,000 clones, roughly 85% appearing once. Treatment: roughly 18 received Ad26.COV2.S at low or high dose, single or two shots; about 5 received placebo; per-sample allocation not given. Collection of samples fell on day 63 after the first vaccine or placebo injection. Sequencing was performed on peripheral blood, taken in a trial of Ad26.COV2.S vaccine versus placebo. The receptors stem from a person between 18 and 59 years old who received the Ad26.COV2.S COVID-19 vaccine or a placebo.

The chain recombines TRBV27 with TRBJ2-1, with D possibly being TRBD2 (5 bases). Between the trimmed V and J ends, which lost 3 bases and 0 bases, there was a span of 9 bases. The CDR3 is 15 amino acids. CDR1 MNHEY and CDR2 SMNVEV come from the germline V gene (reference sequence). The CDR3 sequence is CASSFLASSYNEQFF. The CDR3 bases are TGTGCCAGCAGTTTCCTAGCATCCTCCTACAATGAGCAGTTCTTC.

V usage is TRBV29-1 and J usage is TRBJ1-4; TRBD1 matches 7 bases. Germline trimming cut 6 bases from V and 8 bases from J; bases unmatched to any gene: 6. This CDR3 contains 12 residues. Germline V gene lookup returns CDR1 SQVTM and CDR2 ANQGSEA. In nucleotides, the CDR3 is TGCAGCGTGTTGACAGGGACGGAAAAACTGTTTTTT. Translated, it gives CSVLTGTEKLFF.

This clone was counted a single time. The V and J genes are TRBV4-1 and TRBJ2-1; D is uncertain. From germline, CDR1 is MGHRA and CDR2 YSYEKL. CDR3 size: 12 residues. The V end was cut by 0 bases, the J end by 7 bases, with 4 bases between. This CDR3 reads CASSQDRNEQFF. The CDR3 nucleotides read TGCGCCAGCAGCCAAGACCGAAATGAGCAGTTCTTC.

This clone was detected only a few times. The rearrangement links TRBV6-5 to TRBJ2-1, with D perhaps TRBD1 (5 bases). CDR1 is MNHEY, CDR2 SVGAGI, per germline. V lost 0 bases and J lost 10, with 16 bases in between. The length of the CDR3 is 15 residues. CDR3 in amino acids: CASSYSSQGSGEQFF. As DNA, the CDR3 is TGTGCCAGCAGTTACTCGAGCCAGGGATCAGGAGAGCAGTTCTTC.

The V and J genes are TRBV4-1 and TRBJ2-7; D possibly matches TRBD1 or TRBD2 (5 bases each). The CDR3 has 16 amino acids. CDR1 and CDR2 (germline): MGHRA, YSYEKL. Trimming took off 1 base at V and 2 bases at J, with 15 bases between the two ends. In DNA, the CDR3 is TGCGCCAGCAGCCAAGGGATGCGGATGGGGGCCTACGAGCAGTACTTC. Translated: CASSQGMRMGAYEQYF.

This clone has a handful of counts. CDR3 residues: CASSPGQGKKKTFF. The DNA for the CDR3 is TGTGCCAGCAGCCCGGGACAGGGGAAAAAGAAGACGTTCTTC. The chain has TRBV25-1 and TRBJ2-1; 10 bases fit TRBD1. This CDR3 is built from 14 residues. Per the germline V gene, CDR1 is MGHDK and CDR2 is SYGVNS. Trimming took 6 bases from V and 15 from J; bases not matched to a gene: 14.